Included here is one T cell receptor (beta chain) sequence, with context. Source study methods: Reference gene primer amplification gave nucleated cell count estimates. Only in-frame clones appear in the TCRdb table, and some are missing; sequencing was by immunoSEQ multiplex PCR. V and J calls and clone size are as listed in that table; D and trimming were resolved from the DNA. This sample has 190,000 or so clones, with roughly 86% found just once. Germline assignment: CDR1 LNHDA and CDR2 SQIVND (reference sequence). J lost 8 bases, V lost 5 bases, and 7 bases had no gene match. CDR3 length: 14 residues. The data were taken from a study of blood T cell repertoires in COVID-19. Across the whole study: From the United States, Italy and Spain came samples of acute and convalescent COVID-19. Sample material is recorded as cDNA or gDNA derived from T cells, B-cell-depleted T cells, or PBMCs.

The clonotype comes from a man younger than 30 with acute COVID-19. The chain carries TRBV19 and TRBJ1-4, with 8 nucleotides matching TRBD1. Sequenced material: PBMCs or T cells enriched from blood (not recorded which). The CDR3 DNA reads as TGTGCCAGTAGTGGCCGGGACAGGTCGGAAAAACTGTTTTTT. Translated, it gives CASSGRDRSEKLFF.